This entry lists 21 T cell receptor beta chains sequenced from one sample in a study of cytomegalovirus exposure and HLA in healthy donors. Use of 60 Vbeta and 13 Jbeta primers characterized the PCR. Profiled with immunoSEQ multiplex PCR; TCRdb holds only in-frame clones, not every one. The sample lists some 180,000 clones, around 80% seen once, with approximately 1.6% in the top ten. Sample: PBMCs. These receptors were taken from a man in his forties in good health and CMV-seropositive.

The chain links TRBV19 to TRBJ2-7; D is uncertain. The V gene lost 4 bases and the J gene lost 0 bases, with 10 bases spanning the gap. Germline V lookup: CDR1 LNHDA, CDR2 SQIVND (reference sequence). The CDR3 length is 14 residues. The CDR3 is CASSTTMGSYEQYF. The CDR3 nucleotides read TGTGCCAGTAGTACAACTATGGGCTCCTACGAGCAGTACTTC.

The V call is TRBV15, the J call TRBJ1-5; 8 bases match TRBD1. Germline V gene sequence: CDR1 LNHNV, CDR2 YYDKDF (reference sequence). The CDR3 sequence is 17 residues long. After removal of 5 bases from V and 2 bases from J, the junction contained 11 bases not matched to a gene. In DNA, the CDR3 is TGTGCCACCAGCCCCGGGACAGGAAAGATTGGCAATCAGCCCCAGCATTTT. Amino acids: CATSPGTGKIGNQPQHF.

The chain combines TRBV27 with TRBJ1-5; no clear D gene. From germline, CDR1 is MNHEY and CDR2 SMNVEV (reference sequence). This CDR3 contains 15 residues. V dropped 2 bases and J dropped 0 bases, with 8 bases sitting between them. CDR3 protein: CASSLNGDSNQPQHF. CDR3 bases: TGTGCCAGCAGTTTAAACGGGGATAGCAATCAGCCCCAGCATTTT.

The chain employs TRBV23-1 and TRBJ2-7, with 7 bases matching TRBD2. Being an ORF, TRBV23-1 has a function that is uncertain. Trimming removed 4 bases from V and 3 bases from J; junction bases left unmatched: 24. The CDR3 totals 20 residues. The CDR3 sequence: CASSRTLSREPSSIRYEQYF. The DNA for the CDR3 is TGCGCCAGCAGTCGTACTCTTTCGCGGGAGCCTTCCTCCATCCGCTACGAGCAGTACTTC.

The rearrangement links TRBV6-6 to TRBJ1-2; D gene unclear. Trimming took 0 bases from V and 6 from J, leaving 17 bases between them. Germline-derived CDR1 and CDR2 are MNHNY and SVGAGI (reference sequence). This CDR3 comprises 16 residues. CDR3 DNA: TGTGCCAGCAGTTACTCCAACCAGGAGGCGGTAGATGGCTACACCTTC. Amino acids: CASSYSNQEAVDGYTF.

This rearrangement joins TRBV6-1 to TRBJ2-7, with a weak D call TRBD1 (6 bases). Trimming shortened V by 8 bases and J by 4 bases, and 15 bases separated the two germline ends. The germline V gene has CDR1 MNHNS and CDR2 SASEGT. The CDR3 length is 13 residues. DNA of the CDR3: TGTGCCAGCGCGGCAGGGGCGGTATACGAGCAGTACTTC. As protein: CASAAGAVYEQYF.

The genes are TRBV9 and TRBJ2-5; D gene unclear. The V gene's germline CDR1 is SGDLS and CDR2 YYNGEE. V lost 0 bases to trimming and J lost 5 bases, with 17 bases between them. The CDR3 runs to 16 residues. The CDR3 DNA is TGTGCCAGCAGCGTAGGGTATGACGGCCCCGGGGAGACCCAGTACTTC. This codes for CASSVGYDGPGETQYF.

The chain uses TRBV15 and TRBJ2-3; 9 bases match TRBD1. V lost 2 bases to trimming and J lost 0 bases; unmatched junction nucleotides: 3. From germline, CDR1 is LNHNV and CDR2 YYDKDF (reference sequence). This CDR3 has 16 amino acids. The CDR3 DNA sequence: TGTGCCACCAGCAGAAAACAGGGGGCAAGCACAGATACGCAGTATTTT. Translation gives CATSRKQGASTDTQYF.

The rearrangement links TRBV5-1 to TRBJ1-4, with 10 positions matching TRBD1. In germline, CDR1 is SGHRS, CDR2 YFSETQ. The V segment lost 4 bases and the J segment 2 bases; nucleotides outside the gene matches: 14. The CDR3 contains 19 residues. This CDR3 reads CASSSEPGQGMRTNEKLFF. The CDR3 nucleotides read TGCGCCAGCAGCAGTGAACCGGGACAGGGGATGAGGACTAATGAAAAACTGTTTTTT.

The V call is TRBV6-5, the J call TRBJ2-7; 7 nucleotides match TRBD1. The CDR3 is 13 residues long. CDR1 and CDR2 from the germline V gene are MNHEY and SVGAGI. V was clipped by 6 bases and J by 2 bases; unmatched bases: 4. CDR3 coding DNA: TGTGCCAGCAGGAGGGGGCCCACCTACGAGCAGTACTTC. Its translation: CASRRGPTYEQYF.

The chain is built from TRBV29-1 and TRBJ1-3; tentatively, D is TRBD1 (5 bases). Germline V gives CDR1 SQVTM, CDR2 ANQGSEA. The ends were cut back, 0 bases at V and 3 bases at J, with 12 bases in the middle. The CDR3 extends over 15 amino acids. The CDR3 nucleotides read TGCAGCGTTGAAGATGGCAGGGAAAATGGAAACACCATATATTTT. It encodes CSVEDGRENGNTIYF.

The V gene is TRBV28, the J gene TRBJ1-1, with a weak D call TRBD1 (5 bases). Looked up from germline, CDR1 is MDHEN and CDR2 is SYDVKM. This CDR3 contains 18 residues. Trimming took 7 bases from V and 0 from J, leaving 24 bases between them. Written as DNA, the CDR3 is TGTGCCAGCACCCTTAGCCGTGGGAGGGGCGGGCTGAACACTGAAGCTTTCTTT. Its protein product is CASTLSRGRGGLNTEAFF.

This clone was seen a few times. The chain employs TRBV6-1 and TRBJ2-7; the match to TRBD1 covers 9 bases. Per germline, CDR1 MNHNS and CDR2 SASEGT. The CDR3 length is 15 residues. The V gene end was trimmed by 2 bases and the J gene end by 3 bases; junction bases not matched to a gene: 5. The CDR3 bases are TGTGCCAGCAGTGAAAGGACAGGGGAATTCTACGAGCAGTACTTC. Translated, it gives CASSERTGEFYEQYF.

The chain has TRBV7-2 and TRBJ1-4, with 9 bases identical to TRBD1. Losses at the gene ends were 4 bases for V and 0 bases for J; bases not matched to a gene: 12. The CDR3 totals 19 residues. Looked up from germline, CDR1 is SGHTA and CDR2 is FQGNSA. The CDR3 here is CASSSGGTGKFATNEKLFF. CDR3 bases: TGTGCCAGCAGCTCTGGGGGGACAGGGAAATTTGCAACTAATGAAAAACTGTTTTTT.

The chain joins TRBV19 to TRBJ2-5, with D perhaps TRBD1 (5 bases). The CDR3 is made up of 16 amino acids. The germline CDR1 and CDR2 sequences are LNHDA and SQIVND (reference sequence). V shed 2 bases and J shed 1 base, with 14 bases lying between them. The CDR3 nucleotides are TGTGCCAGTAGTATAAGGGTCGGTCAGGGCCAAGAGACCCAGTACTTC. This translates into CASSIRVGQGQETQYF.

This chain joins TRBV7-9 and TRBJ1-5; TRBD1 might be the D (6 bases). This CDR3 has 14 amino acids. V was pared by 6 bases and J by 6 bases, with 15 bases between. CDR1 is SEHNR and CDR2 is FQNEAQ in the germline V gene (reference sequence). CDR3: CASSGPGGGQPQHF. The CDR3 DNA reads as TGTGCCAGCAGTGGGCCGGGGGGCGGTCAGCCCCAGCATTTT.

The CDR3 spells CASSPRRGALTDTQYF. Written as DNA, the CDR3 is TGTGCCAGCAGCCCCCGTCGGGGGGCGCTGACAGATACGCAGTATTTT. The rearrangement joins TRBV11-2 to TRBJ2-3, with a tentative D call TRBD2 (7 bases). This CDR3 is built from 16 residues. V was pared by 5 bases and J by 3 bases, with 18 bases between. Germline V CDR1 and CDR2: SGHAT, FQNNGV.

This CDR3 reads CASSPQAGNNYGYTF. In DNA, the CDR3 is TGTGCCAGCTCACCACAGGCAGGGAATAACTATGGCTACACCTTC. The chain recombines TRBV18 with TRBJ1-2, with TRBD1 as a possible D gene (5 bases). V lost 1 base and J lost 1, with 10 bases in between. CDR1 and CDR2 (germline): KGHSH, LQKENI. The CDR3 has 15 amino acids.

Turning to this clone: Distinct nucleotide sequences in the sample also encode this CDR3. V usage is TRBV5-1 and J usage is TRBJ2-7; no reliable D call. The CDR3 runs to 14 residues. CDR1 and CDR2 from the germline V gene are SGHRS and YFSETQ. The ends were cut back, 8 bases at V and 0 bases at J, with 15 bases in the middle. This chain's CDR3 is CASKYYLSSYEQYF. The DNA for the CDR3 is TGCGCCAGTAAGTACTATTTGAGCTCCTACGAGCAGTACTTC. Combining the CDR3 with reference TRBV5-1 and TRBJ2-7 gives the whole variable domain KAGVTQTPRYLIKTRGQQVTLSCSPISGHRSVSWYQQTPGQGLQFLFEYFSETQRNKGNFPGRFSGRQFSNSRSEMNVSTLELGDSALYLCASKYYLSSYEQYFGPGTRLTVT.

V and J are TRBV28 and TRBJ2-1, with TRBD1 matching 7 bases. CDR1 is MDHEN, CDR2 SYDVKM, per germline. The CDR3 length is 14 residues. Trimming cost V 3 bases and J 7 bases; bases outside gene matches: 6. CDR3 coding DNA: TGTGCCAGCAGTTTGTTACAGGGGAAGAATGAGCAGTTCTTC. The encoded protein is CASSLLQGKNEQFF.

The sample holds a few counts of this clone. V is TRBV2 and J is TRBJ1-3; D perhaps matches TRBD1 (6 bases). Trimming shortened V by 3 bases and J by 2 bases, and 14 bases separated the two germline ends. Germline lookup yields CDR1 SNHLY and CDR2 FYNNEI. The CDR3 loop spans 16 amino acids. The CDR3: CASSDWGGQAGNTIYF. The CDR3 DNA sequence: TGTGCCAGCAGTGACTGGGGGGGCCAGGCTGGAAACACCATATATTTT.